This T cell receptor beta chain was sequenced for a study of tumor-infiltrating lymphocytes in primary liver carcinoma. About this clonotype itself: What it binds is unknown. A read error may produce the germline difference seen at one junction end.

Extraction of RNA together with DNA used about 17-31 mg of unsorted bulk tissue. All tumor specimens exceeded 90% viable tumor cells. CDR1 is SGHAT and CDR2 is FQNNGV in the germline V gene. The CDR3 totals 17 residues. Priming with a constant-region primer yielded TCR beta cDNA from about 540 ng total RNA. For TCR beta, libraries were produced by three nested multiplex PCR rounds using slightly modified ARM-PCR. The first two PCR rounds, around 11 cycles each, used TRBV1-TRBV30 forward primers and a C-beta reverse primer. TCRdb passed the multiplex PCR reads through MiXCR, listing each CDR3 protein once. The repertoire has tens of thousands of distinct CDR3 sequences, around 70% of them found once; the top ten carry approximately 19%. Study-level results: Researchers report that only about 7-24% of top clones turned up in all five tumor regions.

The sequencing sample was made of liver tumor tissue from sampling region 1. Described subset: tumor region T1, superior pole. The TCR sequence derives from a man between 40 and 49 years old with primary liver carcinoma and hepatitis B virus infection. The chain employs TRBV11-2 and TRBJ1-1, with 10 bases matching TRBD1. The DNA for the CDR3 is TGTGCCAGCAACCGAATGGGGGGACAGGGGCTCGGCACTGAAGTTTTCTTT. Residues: CASNRMGGQGLGTEVFF.